These T cell receptor beta chains were read from a single sample in a study of blood T cell repertoires in COVID-19. Libraries were prepared by immunoSEQ multiplex PCR; TCRdb keeps only in-frame clonotypes and omits some of them. The top ten clones hold roughly 9.1% of a sample with 81,000 or so clones, approximately 85% of them seen once. The sequenced material came from peripheral blood. The receptors were gathered from a man aged 45-65 years with COVID-19, enrolled during active disease. The conserved cysteine and the conserved F or W are not part of the CDR3 here. Not every row has a clone size; where given, it reads once, few, many or a size class.

v_call,clone_size,cdr3_aa
TRBV6-1,NA,ASSEYTVVDEQF
TRBV28,NA,ASSPARGLGGYT
TRBV4-3,few,ASSQDGNRRVNTEAF
TRBV9,NA,ASSVSQQNTEAF
TRBV5-1,once,ASSRQGNEQF
TRBV4-1,few,ASSQEGQGVSPLH
TRBV5-1,NA,ASSLASGRDTQY
TRBV7-9,NA,ASSPPRGRAKGEQF
TRBV6-5,NA,ASSPSLKFPEAF
TRBV15,once,ATSRRGGGEKLF
TRBV18,once,ASSPRLDRGSADTQY
TRBV6-6,NA,ATRSGTGTEAF
TRBV5-1,NA,ASSVNRGGNEQY
TRBV5-1,NA,ASSRGPSRGTEAF
TRBV2,NA,ASNQQGKQETQY
TRBV5-1,once,ASSLAGAGNTIY
TRBV5-1,once,ASSGSGRSYEQY
TRBV5-5,NA,ASSLELTPLETQY
TRBV9,NA,ASSATGRERSGEQY
TRBV25-1,NA,ASRPGTNSYEQY
TRBV7-9,NA,ASSLVISGRSYNEQF
TRBV6-1,NA,ASSEGGGPSYEQY
TRBV5-5,NA,ASSRQGNTETQY
TRBV15,few,ASGLASHNEQF
TRBV7-9,NA,ASSFERPLSNEQF
TRBV18,NA,ASSQGQARNQPQH
TRBV6-5,few,ASRPRGSTNEKLF
TRBV7-2,few,ASSLTGQSNSPLH
TRBV28,NA,ASSAGNPTEAF
TRBV14,few,ASSQDWRAGHIQY
TRBV28,NA,ASNFRGLGANVLT
TRBV28,many,ASSSGTGATDTQY
TRBV7-9,NA,ASSLGDSYYEQY
TRBV29-1,NA,SVERRKGSDTQY
TRBV12-3/TRBV12-4,NA,ASSSTGNTIY
TRBV6-2/TRBV6-3,NA,ASSYPGVVREIRSYNEQF
TRBV28,NA,ASIPAGPPLEQF
TRBV5-1,NA,ASSREGLPGNTIY
TRBV7-3,NA,ASSPGRGLVDNEQF
TRBV4-1,NA,ASSQVSDRRNNYGYT
TRBV29-1,NA,SVEDPWGQGSFEQY
TRBV23-1,NA,ASSQPTGVGNQPQH
TRBV6-2/TRBV6-3,NA,ASSYVLTGYRSYEQY
TRBV18,NA,ASSSTGRDTEAF
TRBV25-1,NA,ASSERGSNQPQH
TRBV5-6,NA,ASSFWAGPNTGELF
TRBV6-5,NA,ASSQREWYEQY
TRBV20-1,NA,SASLASGKWNEQF
TRBV19,NA,ASSIWSSGQETQY
TRBV3-1/TRBV3-2,NA,ASSPSSRGPIY
TRBV29-1,NA,SASSGTRSEQY
TRBV4-1,NA,ASSQELGRSTDTQY